This T cell receptor (beta chain) comes out of a study of T cell clonotyping in hematopoietic cell transplantation. Study-wide points: Pathologically expanded recipient clonotypes increased progressively from day 30 to day 180 as diversity fell. At the given depth, recipient repertoires were over 97% de novo clonotypes. No sorting was done, leaving CD4 and CD8 contributions mixed.

Recipient blood drawn about 28 days pretransplant and days 30, 100, 180 after. As for this clone: Antigen: not known.

Between the trimmed V and J ends, which lost 1 base and 0 bases, there was a span of 12 bases. The length of the CDR3 is 16 residues. CDR1 SGHTA and CDR2 FQGNSA come from the germline V gene. Repertoires were generated with immunoSEQ multiplex PCR, while TCRdb's copy carries only in-frame clones and drops some. The data hold 10,000 to 11,000 clones, with roughly 90% observed a single time. This specimen was PBMCs, taken 180 days after allogeneic stem cell transplant. The chain has TRBV7-2 and TRBJ1-1; D uncertain. The clonotype comes from a male patient between 60 and 69 years old who had an allogeneic stem cell transplant from an unrelated donor, so the T cells may come from the graft donor. Some clones in this sample may be carry-over from other donors' samples. CDR3 residues: CASSLGEGTLNTEAFF. The CDR3, as DNA: TGTGCCAGCAGCTTAGGAGAGGGAACCCTGAACACTGAAGCTTTCTTT.